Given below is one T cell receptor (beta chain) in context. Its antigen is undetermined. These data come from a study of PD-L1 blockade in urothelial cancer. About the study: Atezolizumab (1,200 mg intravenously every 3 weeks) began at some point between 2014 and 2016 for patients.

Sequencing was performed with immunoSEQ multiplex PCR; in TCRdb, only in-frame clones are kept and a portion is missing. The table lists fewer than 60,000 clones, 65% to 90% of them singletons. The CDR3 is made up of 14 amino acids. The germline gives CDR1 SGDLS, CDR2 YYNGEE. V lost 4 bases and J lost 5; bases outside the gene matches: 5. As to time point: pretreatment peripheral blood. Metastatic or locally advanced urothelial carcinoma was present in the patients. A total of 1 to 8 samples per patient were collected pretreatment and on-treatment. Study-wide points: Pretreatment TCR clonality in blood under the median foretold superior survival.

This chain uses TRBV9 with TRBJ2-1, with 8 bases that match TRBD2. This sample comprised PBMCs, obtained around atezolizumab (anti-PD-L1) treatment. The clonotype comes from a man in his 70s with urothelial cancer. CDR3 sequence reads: CASSLSGVNNEQFF. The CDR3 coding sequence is TGTGCCAGCAGCCTTAGCGGGGTTAACAATGAGCAGTTCTTC. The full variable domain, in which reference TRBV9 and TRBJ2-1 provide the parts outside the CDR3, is DSGVTQTPKHLITATGQRVTLRCSPRSGDLSVYWYQQSLDQGLQFLIQYYNGEERAKGNILERFSAQQFPDLHSELNLSSLELGDSALYFCASSLSGVNNEQFFGPGTRLTVL.